This TCR beta chain was profiled in a study of cytomegalovirus exposure and HLA in healthy donors. In the PCR, 60 Vbeta and 13 Jbeta primers were used. Repertoires were generated with immunoSEQ multiplex PCR, while TCRdb's copy carries only in-frame clones and drops some. The table records about 140,000 clones, approximately 84% of them present only once. V shed 5 bases and J shed 5 bases, with 7 bases lying between them. The CDR3 is made up of 10 amino acids. Germline V gene data show CDR1 as DFQATT and CDR2 as SNEGSKA (reference sequence). Sample: PBMCs. This chain uses TRBV20-1 with TRBJ2-7; D gene ambiguous. The TCR sequence derives from a woman between 40 and 55 years old in good health and CMV-seronegative. The CDR3 DNA is TGCAGTGCTGAGCTCAACGAGCAGTACTTC. Translated, it gives CSAELNEQYF.